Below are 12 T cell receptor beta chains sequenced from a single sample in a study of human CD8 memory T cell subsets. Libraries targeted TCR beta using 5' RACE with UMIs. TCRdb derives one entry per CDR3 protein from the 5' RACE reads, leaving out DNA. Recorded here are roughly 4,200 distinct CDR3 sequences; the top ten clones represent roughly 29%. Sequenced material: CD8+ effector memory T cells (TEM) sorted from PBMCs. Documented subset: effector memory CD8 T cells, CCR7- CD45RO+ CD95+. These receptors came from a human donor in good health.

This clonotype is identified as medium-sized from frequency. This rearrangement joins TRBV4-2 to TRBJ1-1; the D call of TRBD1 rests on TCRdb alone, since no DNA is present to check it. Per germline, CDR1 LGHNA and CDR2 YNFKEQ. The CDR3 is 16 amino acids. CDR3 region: CASSQDLDRGGTEAFF.

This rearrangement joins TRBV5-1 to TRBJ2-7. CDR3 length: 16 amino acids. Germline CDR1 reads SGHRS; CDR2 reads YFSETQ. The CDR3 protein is CASSLAPQRTSYEQYF.

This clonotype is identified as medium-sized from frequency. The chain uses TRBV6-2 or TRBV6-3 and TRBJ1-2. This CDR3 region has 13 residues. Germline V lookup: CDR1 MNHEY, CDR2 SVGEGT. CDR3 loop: CASSYFANYGYTF.

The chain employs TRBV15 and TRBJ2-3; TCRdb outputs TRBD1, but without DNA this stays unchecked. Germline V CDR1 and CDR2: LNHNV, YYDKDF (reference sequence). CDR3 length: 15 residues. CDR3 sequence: CATSRGTADTDTQYF.

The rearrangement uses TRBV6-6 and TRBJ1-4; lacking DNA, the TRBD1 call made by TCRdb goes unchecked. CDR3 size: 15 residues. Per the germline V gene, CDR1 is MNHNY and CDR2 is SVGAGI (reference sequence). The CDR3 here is CASSYQGGEGEKLFF.

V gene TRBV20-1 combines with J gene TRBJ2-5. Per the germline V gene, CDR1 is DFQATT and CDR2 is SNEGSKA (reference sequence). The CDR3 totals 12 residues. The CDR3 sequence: CSATIGGETQYF.

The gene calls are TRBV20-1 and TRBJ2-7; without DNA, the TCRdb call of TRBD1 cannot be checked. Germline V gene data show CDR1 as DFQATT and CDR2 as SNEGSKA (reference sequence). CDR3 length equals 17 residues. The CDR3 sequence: CSARDPPLAQSSYEQYF.

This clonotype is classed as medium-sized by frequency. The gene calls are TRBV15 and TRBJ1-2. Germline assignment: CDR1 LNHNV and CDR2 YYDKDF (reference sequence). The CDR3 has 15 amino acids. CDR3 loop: CATSRSFATNYGYTF.

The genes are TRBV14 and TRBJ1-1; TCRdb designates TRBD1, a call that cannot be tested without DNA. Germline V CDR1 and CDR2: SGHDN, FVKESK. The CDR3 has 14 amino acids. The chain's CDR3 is CASSIRAGTSEAFF.

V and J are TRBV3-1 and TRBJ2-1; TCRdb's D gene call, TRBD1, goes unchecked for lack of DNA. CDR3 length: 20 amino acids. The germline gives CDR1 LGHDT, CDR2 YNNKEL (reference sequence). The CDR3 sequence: CASSQDWNSGGRSSYNEQFF.

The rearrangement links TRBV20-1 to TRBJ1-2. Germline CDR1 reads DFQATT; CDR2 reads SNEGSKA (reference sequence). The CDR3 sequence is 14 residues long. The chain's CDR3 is CSASGESNNYGYTF.

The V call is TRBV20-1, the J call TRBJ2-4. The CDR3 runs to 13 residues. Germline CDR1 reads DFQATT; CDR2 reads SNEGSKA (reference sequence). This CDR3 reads CSALDWPENIQYF.